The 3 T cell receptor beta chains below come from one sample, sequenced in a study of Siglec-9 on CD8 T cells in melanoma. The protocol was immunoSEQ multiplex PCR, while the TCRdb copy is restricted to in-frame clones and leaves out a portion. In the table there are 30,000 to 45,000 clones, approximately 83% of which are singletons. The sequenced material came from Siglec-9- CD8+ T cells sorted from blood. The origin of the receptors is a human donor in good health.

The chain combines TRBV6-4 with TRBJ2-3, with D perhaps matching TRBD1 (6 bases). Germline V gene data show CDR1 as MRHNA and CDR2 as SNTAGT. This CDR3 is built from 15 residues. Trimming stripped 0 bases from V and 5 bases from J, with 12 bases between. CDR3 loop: CASSDSSGAGDTQYF. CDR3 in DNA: TGTGCCAGCAGTGACTCTTCAGGGGCCGGAGATACGCAGTATTTT.

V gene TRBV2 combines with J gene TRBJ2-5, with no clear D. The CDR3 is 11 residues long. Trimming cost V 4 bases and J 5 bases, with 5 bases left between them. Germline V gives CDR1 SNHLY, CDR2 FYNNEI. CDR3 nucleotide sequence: TGTGCCAGCAGTGCGGAGGAGACCCAGTACTTC. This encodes CASSAEETQYF.

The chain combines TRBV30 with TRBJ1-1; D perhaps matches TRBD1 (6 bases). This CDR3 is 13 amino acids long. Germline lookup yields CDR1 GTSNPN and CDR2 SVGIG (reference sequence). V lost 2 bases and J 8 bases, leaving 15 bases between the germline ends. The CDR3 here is CAWSPQTGAEAFF. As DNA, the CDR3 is TGTGCCTGGAGTCCGCAGACAGGAGCCGAAGCTTTCTTT.